These T cell receptor beta chains were read from a single sample in a study of T cell changes during pregnancy in multiple sclerosis. Only in-frame clones appear in the TCRdb table, and some are missing; sequencing was by immunoSEQ multiplex PCR. Counted here are about 68,000 clones, 92% occurring once; the ten biggest clones make up 1.1% to 1.5%. The sequences come from peripheral blood, collected in the second trimester of pregnancy. Receptor source: a female donor in good health, enrolled as a control in a pregnancy study. Each CDR3 is given with its conserved first and last residue. A D gene is named only where the DNA matches it firmly. For some rows the clone size is stated as once, few or many, or as a class when expanded; others skip it.

v_gene	d_gene	j_gene	abundance	CDR3aa	CDR3nt
TRBV28	TRBD1	TRBJ2-3	-	CASSLSRGRSDTQYF	TGTGCCAGCAGTTTATCCAGGGGGCGATCAGATACGCAGTATTTT
TRBV5-6	TRBD2	TRBJ2-1	-	CASSPTSGGANEQFF	TGTGCCAGCAGCCCGACTAGCGGGGGGGCAAATGAGCAGTTCTTC
TRBV6-5	TRBD2	TRBJ2-5	once	CASSYSASGIVETQYF	TGTGCCAGCAGTTACTCGGCTAGCGGGATAGTAGAGACCCAGTACTTC
TRBV9	TRBD2	TRBJ2-3	once	CASSATSGSGDTQYF	TGTGCCAGCAGCGCGACTAGCGGGAGCGGAGATACGCAGTATTTT
TRBV4-1	TRBD2	TRBJ2-7	-	CASSIAGGPYEQYF	TGCGCCAGCAGCATAGCGGGGGGGCCCTACGAGCAGTACTTC
TRBV6-1	-	TRBJ2-7	-	CASSESQGTPYEQYF	TGTGCCAGCAGTGAATCCCAGGGAACCCCCTACGAGCAGTACTTC
TRBV21-1	-	TRBJ2-1	-	CASSKGCAIYNEQFF	TGTGCCAGCAGCAAGGGCTGCGCTATCTACAATGAGCAGTTCTTC
TRBV29-1	TRBD1	TRBJ1-2	-	CSVLIWDRGDYGYTF	TGCAGCGTCCTAATTTGGGACAGGGGAGACTACGGCTACACCTTC
TRBV28	-	TRBJ1-4	-	CASGYPGLNEKLFF	TGTGCCAGCGGGTACCCGGGACTTAATGAAAAACTGTTTTTT
TRBV2	-	TRBJ2-5	once	CASSEGSMGTQYF	TGTGCCAGCAGCGAGGGTAGTATGGGGACCCAGTACTTC
TRBV4-1	-	TRBJ2-3	once	CASSQDRATGDTQYF	TGCGCCAGCAGCCAAGATAGAGCGACGGGGGATACGCAGTATTTT
TRBV5-6	-	TRBJ2-3	-	CASSVGGFSTDTQYF	TGTGCCAGCAGCGTTGGGGGGTTTAGCACAGATACGCAGTATTTT
TRBV9	-	TRBJ1-3	-	CASSVNTGYSGNTIYF	TGTGCCAGCAGCGTAAACACAGGGTACTCTGGAAACACCATATATTTT
TRBV27	-	TRBJ1-2	-	CASSLSPGGGAYGYTF	TGTGCCAGCAGTTTATCTCCCGGCGGAGGGGCCTATGGCTACACCTTC
TRBV12-2	-	TRBJ2-1	once	CASRLAGQGMDEQFF	TGTGCAAGTCGCTTAGCGGGGCAGGGGATGGATGAGCAGTTCTTC
TRBV6-9	TRBD2	TRBJ2-7	-	CASSYFLEREGCEQYF	TGTGCCAGCAGTTATTTCCTTGAGCGGGAGGGCTGCGAGCAGTACTTC
TRBV7-3	-	TRBJ2-7	-	CASSLKAGSSYEQYF	TGTGCCAGCAGCTTAAAGGCGGGAAGCTCCTACGAGCAGTACTTC
TRBV7-8	-	TRBJ2-2	-	CASSFPRGRAGELFF	TGTGCCAGCAGCTTTCCCCGAGGGAGAGCAGGGGAGCTGTTTTTT
TRBV4-1	-	TRBJ2-1	-	CASSQDLRRDSYNEQFF	TGCGCCAGCAGCCAAGATTTGAGGCGGGACTCCTACAATGAGCAGTTCTTC
TRBV27	TRBD2	TRBJ2-2	-	CASSQSGTPGELFF	TGTGCCAGCAGCCAGAGCGGGACCCCCGGGGAGCTGTTTTTT
TRBV12-1	-	TRBJ2-7	-	CASSVHPNSSYEQYF	TGTGCCAGCAGCGTACACCCTAACAGCTCCTACGAGCAGTACTTC
TRBV19	TRBD2	TRBJ2-1	-	CASSIIGLAGRSQSYNEQFF	TGTGCCAGTAGTATCATTGGACTAGCGGGCCGTTCCCAGTCCTACAATGAGCAGTTCTTC
TRBV28	TRBD1	TRBJ1-1	-	CASRPFGQGGNTEAFF	TGTGCCAGCAGGCCATTCGGACAGGGGGGGAACACTGAAGCTTTCTTT
TRBV18	-	TRBJ1-1	-	CASSGGGRPNTEAFF	TGTGCCAGCTCGGGGGGGGGACGACCGAACACTGAAGCTTTCTTT
TRBV15	TRBD2	TRBJ2-1	-	CATSSSLAGGYNEQFF	TGTGCCACCAGCAGTTCCTTAGCGGGAGGCTACAATGAGCAGTTCTTC
TRBV28	TRBD1	TRBJ1-6	-	CASSFVRDRGISPLHF	TGTGCCAGCAGTTTCGTGAGAGACAGGGGAATTTCACCCCTCCACTTT
TRBV11-2	TRBD2	TRBJ2-6	once	CASSLEAGGLSGANVLTF	TGTGCCAGCAGCTTAGAGGCGGGGGGACTCTCTGGGGCCAACGTCCTGACTTTC
TRBV18	TRBD1	TRBJ1-1	-	CASSWDRGNDEAFF	TGTGCCAGCTCATGGGACAGGGGTAATGATGAAGCTTTCTTT
TRBV5-1	TRBD1	TRBJ1-3	-	CASSLRALARDRVPGNTIYF	TGCGCCAGCAGCTTGCGGGCTCTGGCAAGGGACAGGGTCCCTGGAAACACCATATATTTT
TRBV5-1	TRBD2	TRBJ2-3	once	CASTWSAGVGGTQYF	TGCGCCAGCACCTGGTCGGCGGGAGTGGGTGGAACGCAGTATTTT
TRBV4-1	TRBD1	TRBJ1-6	-	CASSQGQGPNSPLHF	TGCGCCAGCAGCCAAGGACAGGGCCCCAATTCACCCCTCCACTTT
TRBV28	-	TRBJ1-2	-	CASSSQGDYGYTF	TGTGCCAGCAGTTCCCAGGGTGACTATGGCTACACCTTC
TRBV5-1	-	TRBJ1-1	-	CASSLNTNTEAFF	TGCGCCAGCAGCTTGAACACGAACACTGAAGCTTTCTTT
TRBV11-2	TRBD1	TRBJ1-1	-	CASSLNTIRTGYPEAFF	TGTGCCAGCAGCTTAAACACAATAAGGACAGGGTACCCTGAAGCTTTCTTT
TRBV5-6	TRBD2	TRBJ2-2	-	CASSLAGTNTGELFF	TGTGCCAGCAGTTTAGCGGGAACGAACACCGGGGAGCTGTTTTTT
TRBV5-1	-	TRBJ2-1	-	CASSLGDYHNEQFF	TGCGCCAGCAGCTTGGGAGACTACCACAATGAGCAGTTCTTC
TRBV4-3	-	TRBJ1-1	-	CASSRTQGGTEAFF	TGCGCCAGCAGCCGAACACAGGGTGGAACTGAAGCTTTCTTT
TRBV2	TRBD1	TRBJ1-4	-	CASRKLGSVRQGKLFF	TGTGCCAGCAGGAAGCTAGGATCTGTACGACAGGGAAAACTGTTTTTT
TRBV9	TRBD2	TRBJ2-1	-	CASSVGPSGTYNEQFF	TGTGCCAGCAGCGTAGGTCCTAGCGGGACTTACAATGAGCAGTTCTTC
TRBV7-8	-	TRBJ1-3	-	CASSSMGAVSGNTIYF	TGTGCCAGCAGCTCAATGGGGGCGGTCTCTGGAAACACCATATATTTT
TRBV27	TRBD1	TRBJ1-2	once	CASSLSSGARGPGGYTF	TGTGCCAGCAGTTTATCGAGCGGGGCCAGGGGGCCGGGGGGCTACACCTTC
TRBV18	-	TRBJ2-1	-	CASSSAGPYYNEQFF	TGTGCCAGCTCATCGGCGGGACCGTACTACAATGAGCAGTTCTTC
TRBV14	TRBD2	TRBJ2-1	-	CASSQDGGSISWNEQFF	TGTGCCAGCAGCCAAGACGGCGGGAGTATCTCGTGGAATGAGCAGTTCTTC
TRBV27	TRBD2	TRBJ2-1	-	CASSYSGTSGSLHEQFF	TGTGCCAGCAGTTACTCCGGGACTAGCGGGAGTTTGCATGAGCAGTTCTTC
TRBV11-2	TRBD1	TRBJ2-3	-	CASSYETGLGTDTQYF	TGTGCCAGCAGCTATGAGACAGGGCTCGGCACAGATACGCAGTATTTT
TRBV7-3	-	TRBJ2-1	-	CASSSTRPLYNEQFF	TGTGCCAGCAGCTCGACTAGGCCTCTATACAATGAGCAGTTCTTC
TRBV19	TRBD2	TRBJ2-1	once	CASRSASGRVNEQFF	TGTGCCAGTAGATCAGCTAGCGGGAGGGTCAATGAGCAGTTCTTC
TRBV5-1	TRBD1	TRBJ2-1	once	CASSSSGQGANEQFF	TGCGCCAGCAGCTCCTCGGGACAGGGGGCCAATGAGCAGTTCTTC
TRBV7-3	TRBD2	TRBJ2-1	-	CASSLRLAGYNEQFF	TGTGCCAGCAGCTTACGACTAGCGGGCTACAATGAGCAGTTCTTC
TRBV5-1	TRBD1	TRBJ1-1	-	CASSSIPLATGEVGEAFF	TGCGCCAGCAGCTCGATACCCCTAGCGACAGGGGAAGTAGGTGAAGCTTTCTTT
TRBV28	TRBD1	TRBJ2-3	-	CASSYGTGGNTQYF	TGTGCCAGCAGTTACGGGACAGGGGGGAATACGCAGTATTTT
TRBV10-2	-	TRBJ2-5	once	CASSGDWQETQYF	TGCGCCAGCAGTGGGGACTGGCAAGAGACCCAGTACTTC